The T cell receptor (beta chain) under discussion was sequenced for a study of T-cell reconstitution after alpha-beta-depleted transplantation in children. Many counts were recorded for this clonotype. The TCRbeta library incorporated unique molecular identifiers. TCRdb reprocessed the PCR reads via MiXCR and lists one record per CDR3 protein. This table holds roughly 350,000 distinct CDR3 sequences, approximately 10% found once. V trimming: 1 base; J trimming: 6 bases; junction bases outside the gene matches: 3. The CDR3 covers 14 residues. Germline loops: CDR1 DFQATT, CDR2 SNEGSKA (reference sequence).

The chain combines TRBV20-1 with TRBJ1-2; 12 bases match TRBD1. The sample here was PBMCs from the stem cell graft donor, taken from the stem cell graft. This TCR was recovered from a human donor who donated a stem cell graft to a child with acute lymphoblastic leukemia. The CDR3 reads CSARAGTGGDGYTF. The CDR3 region has the DNA TGCAGTGCTAGAGCTGGGACAGGGGGCGATGGCTACACCTTC.